This TCR beta chain is from a study of T cells in Graves' hyperthyroidism and ophthalmopathy. This clonotype showed up many times. Template material for amplifying TCR beta CDR3 regions consisted of RNA transcripts. The study used the HTBI primer set for a first-round RT-PCR of the TCR CDR3. TCRdb re-derived calls from the multiplex PCR reads in MiXCR, one entry per CDR3 protein. This repertoire shows 300,000 to 450,000 distinct CDR3 sequences, roughly 15% found once; its top ten account for about 20%. Source material for PBMCs was around 10 ml fresh peripheral blood. V was cut by 5 bases and J by 0 bases, with 13 bases left in between. Germline-derived CDR1 and CDR2 are SEHNR and FQNEAQ (reference sequence). The CDR3 is made up of 15 amino acids.

The sequence derives from a woman aged 25 to 39 with Graves' ophthalmopathy. Sequencing was performed on blood. V and J are TRBV7-9 and TRBJ2-5; D perhaps matches TRBD2 (5 bases). This chain's CDR3 is CASSPMEADQETQYF. The CDR3 DNA sequence: TGTGCCAGCAGCCCGATGGAAGCGGACCAAGAGACCCAGTACTTC.